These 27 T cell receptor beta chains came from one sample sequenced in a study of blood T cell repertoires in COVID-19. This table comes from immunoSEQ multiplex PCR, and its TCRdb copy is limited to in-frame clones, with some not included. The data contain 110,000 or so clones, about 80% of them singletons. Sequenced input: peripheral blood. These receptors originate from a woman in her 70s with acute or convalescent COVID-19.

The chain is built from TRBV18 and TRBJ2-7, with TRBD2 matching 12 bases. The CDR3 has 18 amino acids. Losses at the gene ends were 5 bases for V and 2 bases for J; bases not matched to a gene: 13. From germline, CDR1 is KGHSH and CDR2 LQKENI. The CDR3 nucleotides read TGTGCCAGCTCATTATCAGCTAGGGGACTAGCGGGCGCCTACGAGCAGTACTTC. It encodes CASSLSARGLAGAYEQYF.

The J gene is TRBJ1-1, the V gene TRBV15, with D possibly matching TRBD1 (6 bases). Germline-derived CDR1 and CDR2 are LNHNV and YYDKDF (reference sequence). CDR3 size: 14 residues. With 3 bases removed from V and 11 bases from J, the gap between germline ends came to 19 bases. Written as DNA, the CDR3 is TGTGCCACCAGCAGTTTCCTGAGGGGGTTGAAGGCTTTCTTT. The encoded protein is CATSSFLRGLKAFF.

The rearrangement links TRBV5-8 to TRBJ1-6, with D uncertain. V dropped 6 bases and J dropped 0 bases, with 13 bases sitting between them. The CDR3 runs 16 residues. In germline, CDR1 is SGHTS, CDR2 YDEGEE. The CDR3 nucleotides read TGTGCCAGCACCCCATCATCGGGCTCCTATAATTCACCCCTCCACTTT. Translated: CASTPSSGSYNSPLHF. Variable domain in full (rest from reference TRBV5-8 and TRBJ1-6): EAGVTQSPTHLIKTRGQQATLRCSPISGHTSVYWYQQALGLGLQFLLWYDEGEERNRGNFPPRFSGRQFPNYSSELNVNALELEDSALYLCASTPSSGSYNSPLHFGNGTRLTVT.

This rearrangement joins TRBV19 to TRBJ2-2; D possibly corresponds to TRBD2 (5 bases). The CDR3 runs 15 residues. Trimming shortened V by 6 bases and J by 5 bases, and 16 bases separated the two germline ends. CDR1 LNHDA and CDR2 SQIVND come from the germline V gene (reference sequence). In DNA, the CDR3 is TGTGCCAGTAGGAAACGCGAATCGGGGACCGGGGAGCTGTTTTTT. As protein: CASRKRESGTGELFF.

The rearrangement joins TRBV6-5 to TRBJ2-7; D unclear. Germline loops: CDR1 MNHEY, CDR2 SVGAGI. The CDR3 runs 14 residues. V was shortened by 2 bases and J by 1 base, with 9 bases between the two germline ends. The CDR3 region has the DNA TGTGCCAGCAGTTACGGGCTCCTTTCCTACGAGCAGTACTTC. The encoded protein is CASSYGLLSYEQYF.

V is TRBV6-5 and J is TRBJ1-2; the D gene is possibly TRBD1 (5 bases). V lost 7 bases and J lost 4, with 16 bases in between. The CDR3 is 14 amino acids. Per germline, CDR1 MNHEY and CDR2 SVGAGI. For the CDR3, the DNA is TGTGCCAGCACCCAAGCAGGGATTGGCTATGGCTACACCTTC. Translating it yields CASTQAGIGYGYTF.

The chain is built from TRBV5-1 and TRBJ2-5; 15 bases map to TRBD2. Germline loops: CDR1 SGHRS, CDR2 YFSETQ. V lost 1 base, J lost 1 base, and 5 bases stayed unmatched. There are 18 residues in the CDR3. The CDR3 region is CASSLHPGLAGGQETQYF. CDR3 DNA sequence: TGCGCCAGCAGCTTGCATCCGGGACTAGCGGGGGGCCAAGAGACCCAGTACTTC. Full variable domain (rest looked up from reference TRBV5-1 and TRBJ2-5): KAGVTQTPRYLIKTRGQQVTLSCSPISGHRSVSWYQQTPGQGLQFLFEYFSETQRNKGNFPGRFSGRQFSNSRSEMNVSTLELGDSALYLCASSLHPGLAGGQETQYFGPGTRLLVL.

DNA of the CDR3: TGTGCCAGTAGTAGGGACAGGAACACTGAAGCTTTCTTT. This gives the protein CASSRDRNTEAFF. The chain is built from TRBV19 and TRBJ1-1; 7 nucleotides align to TRBD1. With V trimmed by 4 bases and J by 1 base, 0 bases remained unmatched. The CDR3 consists of 13 residues. Per germline, CDR1 LNHDA and CDR2 SQIVND (reference sequence). Looking up the rest from reference TRBV19 and TRBJ1-1 gives the full variable domain: DGGITQSPKYLFRKEGQNVTLSCEQNLNHDAMYWYRQDPGQGLRLIYYSQIVNDFQKGDIAEGYSVSREKKESFPLTVTSAQKNPTAFYLCASSRDRNTEAFFGQGTRLTVV.

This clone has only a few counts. This CDR3 reads CASSLSGGATGELFF. The CDR3 bases are TGTGCCAGCAGTTTGTCGGGGGGGGCGACCGGGGAGCTGTTTTTT. The chain employs TRBV27 and TRBJ2-2, with 8 nucleotides matching TRBD2. This CDR3 spans 15 amino acids. V was clipped by 3 bases and J by 5 bases; unmatched bases: 5. The V gene's germline CDR1 is MNHEY and CDR2 SMNVEV (reference sequence).

The CDR3 nucleotides are TGTGCCACCGCCAAGGCGTTGGAGGAGACCCAGTACTTC. It encodes CATAKALEETQYF. This rearrangement joins TRBV24-1 to TRBJ2-5; D uncertain. Germline CDR1 is KGHDR and CDR2 is SFDVKD. The V end was cut by 9 bases, the J end by 5 bases, with 15 bases between. The length of the CDR3 is 13 residues.

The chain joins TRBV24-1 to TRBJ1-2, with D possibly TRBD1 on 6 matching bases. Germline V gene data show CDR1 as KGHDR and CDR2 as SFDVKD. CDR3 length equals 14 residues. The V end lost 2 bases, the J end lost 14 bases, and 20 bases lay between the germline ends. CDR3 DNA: TGTGCCACCAGTGATTCCCTGACAGGCAGTATGCCGACCTTC. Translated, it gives CATSDSLTGSMPTF.

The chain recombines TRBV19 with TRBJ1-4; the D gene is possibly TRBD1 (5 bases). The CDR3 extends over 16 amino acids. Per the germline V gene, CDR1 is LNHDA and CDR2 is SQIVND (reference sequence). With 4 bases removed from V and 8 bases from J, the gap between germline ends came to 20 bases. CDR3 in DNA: TGTGCCAGTAGTAATCCCTCGGGGGAGGGCTACGAAAAACTGTTTTTT. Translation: CASSNPSGEGYEKLFF.

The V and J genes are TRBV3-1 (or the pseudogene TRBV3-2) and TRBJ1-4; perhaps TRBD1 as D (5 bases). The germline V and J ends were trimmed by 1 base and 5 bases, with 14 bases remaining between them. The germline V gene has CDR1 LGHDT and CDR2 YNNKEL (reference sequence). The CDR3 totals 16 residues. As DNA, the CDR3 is TGTGCCAGCAGCCAAGGATACTTCAAGGGGAATGAAAAACTGTTTTTT. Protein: CASSQGYFKGNEKLFF.

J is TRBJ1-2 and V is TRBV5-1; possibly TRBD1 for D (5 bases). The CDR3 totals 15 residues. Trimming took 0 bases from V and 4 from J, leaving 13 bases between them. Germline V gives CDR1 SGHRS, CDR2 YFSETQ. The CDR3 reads CASSLAGFRAYGYTF. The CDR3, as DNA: TGCGCCAGCAGCTTGGCCGGGTTCAGGGCCTATGGCTACACCTTC.

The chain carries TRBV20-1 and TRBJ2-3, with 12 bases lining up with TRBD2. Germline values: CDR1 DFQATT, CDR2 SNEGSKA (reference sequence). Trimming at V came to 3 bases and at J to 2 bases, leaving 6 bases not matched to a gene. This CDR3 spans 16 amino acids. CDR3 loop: CSASPLAGGLTDTQYF. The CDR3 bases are TGCAGTGCTAGTCCACTAGCGGGGGGCCTCACAGATACGCAGTATTTT.

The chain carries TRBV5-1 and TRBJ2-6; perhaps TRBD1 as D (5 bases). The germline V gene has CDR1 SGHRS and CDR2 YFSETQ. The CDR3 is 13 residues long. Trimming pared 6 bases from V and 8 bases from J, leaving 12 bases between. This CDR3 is CASTQGLTNVLTF. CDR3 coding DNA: TGCGCCAGCACGCAGGGTTTGACCAACGTCCTGACTTTC.

CDR3 nucleotide sequence: TGTGCCACCAGCGGACAGGGGCCAGGGGACTATGGCTACACCTTC. Residues: CATSGQGPGDYGYTF. This rearrangement joins TRBV15 to TRBJ1-2; 9 nucleotides line up with TRBD1. The CDR3 spans 15 residues. Germline V CDR1 and CDR2: LNHNV, YYDKDF (reference sequence). V lost 5 bases to trimming and J lost 3 bases; unmatched junction nucleotides: 7.

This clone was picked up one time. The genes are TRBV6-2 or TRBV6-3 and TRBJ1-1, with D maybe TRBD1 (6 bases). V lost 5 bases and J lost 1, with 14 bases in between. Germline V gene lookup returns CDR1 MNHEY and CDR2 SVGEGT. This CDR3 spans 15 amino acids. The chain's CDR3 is CASSLTPGQNTEAFF. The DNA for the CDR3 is TGTGCCAGCAGTCTAACACCGGGACAGAACACTGAAGCTTTCTTT.

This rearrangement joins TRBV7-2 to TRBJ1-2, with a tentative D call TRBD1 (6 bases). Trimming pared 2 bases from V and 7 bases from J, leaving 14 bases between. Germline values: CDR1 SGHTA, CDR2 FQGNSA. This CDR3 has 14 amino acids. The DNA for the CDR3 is TGTGCCAGCAGCTTAAGGGACACAAAGGGTGGCTACACCTTC. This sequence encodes CASSLRDTKGGYTF.

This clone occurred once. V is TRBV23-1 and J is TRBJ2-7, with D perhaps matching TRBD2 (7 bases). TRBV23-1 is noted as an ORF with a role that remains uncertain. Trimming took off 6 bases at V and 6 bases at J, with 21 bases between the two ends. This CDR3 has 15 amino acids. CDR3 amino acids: CASRRRGGALFEQYF. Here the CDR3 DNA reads TGCGCCAGCAGGCGGAGGGGGGGTGCCCTTTTCGAGCAGTACTTC.

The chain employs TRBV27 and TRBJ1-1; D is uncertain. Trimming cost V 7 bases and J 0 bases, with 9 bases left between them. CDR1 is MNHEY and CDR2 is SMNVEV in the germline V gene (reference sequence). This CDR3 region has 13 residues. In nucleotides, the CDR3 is TGTGCCAGCAAAGGAGGGATGAACACTGAAGCTTTCTTT. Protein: CASKGGMNTEAFF.

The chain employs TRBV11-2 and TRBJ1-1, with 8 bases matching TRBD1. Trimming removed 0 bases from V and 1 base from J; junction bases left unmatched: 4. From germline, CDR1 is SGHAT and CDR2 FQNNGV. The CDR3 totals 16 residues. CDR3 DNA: TGTGCCAGCAGCTTAGAGGGGGGGACAGGGAACACTGAAGCTTTCTTT. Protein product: CASSLEGGTGNTEAFF.

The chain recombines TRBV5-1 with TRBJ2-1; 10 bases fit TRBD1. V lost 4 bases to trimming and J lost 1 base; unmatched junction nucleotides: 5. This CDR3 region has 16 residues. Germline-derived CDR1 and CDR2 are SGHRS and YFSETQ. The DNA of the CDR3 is TGCGCCAGCAGCCCGCGACAGGGGGCTTCCTACAATGAGCAGTTCTTC. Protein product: CASSPRQGASYNEQFF.

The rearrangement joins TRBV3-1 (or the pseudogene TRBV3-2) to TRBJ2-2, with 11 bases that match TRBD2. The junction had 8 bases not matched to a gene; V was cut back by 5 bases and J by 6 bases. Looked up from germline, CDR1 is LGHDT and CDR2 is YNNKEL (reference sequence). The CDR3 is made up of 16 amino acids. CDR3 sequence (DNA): TGTGCCAGCAGCGTGCAAACTAGCGGGGGTTCCGGGGAGCTGTTTTTT. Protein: CASSVQTSGGSGELFF.

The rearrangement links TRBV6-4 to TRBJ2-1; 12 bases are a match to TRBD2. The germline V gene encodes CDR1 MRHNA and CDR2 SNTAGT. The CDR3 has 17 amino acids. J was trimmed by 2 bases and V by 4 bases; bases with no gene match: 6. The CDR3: CASSASTSGGPYNEQFF. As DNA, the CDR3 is TGTGCCAGCAGTGCCTCGACTAGCGGGGGACCCTACAATGAGCAGTTCTTC.

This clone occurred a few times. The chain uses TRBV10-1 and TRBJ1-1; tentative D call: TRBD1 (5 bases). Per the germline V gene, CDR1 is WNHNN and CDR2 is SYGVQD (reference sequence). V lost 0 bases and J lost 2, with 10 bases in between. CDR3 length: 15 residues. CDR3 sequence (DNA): TGCGCCAGCAGTGAGTCCAGGACACCTAACACTGAAGCTTTCTTT. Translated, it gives CASSESRTPNTEAFF.

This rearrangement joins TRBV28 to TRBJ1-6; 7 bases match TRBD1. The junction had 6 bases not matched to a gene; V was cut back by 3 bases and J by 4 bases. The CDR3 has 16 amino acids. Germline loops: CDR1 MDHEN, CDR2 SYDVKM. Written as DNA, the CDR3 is TGTGCCAGCAGTTTGCCGCACAGGGGATATAATTCACCCCTCCACTTT. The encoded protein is CASSLPHRGYNSPLHF.